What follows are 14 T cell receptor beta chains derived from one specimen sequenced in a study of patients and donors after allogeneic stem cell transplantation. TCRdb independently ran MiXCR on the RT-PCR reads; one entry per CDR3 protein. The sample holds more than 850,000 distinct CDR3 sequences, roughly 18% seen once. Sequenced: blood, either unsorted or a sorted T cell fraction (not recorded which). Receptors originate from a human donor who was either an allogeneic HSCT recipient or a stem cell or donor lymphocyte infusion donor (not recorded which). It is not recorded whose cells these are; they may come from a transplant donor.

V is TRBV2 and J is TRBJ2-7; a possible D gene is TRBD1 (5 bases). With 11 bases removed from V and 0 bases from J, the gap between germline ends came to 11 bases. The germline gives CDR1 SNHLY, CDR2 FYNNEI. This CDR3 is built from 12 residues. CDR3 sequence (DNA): TGTGCCGTCGACAGTTACTCCTACGAGCAGTACTTC. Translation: CAVDSYSYEQYF.

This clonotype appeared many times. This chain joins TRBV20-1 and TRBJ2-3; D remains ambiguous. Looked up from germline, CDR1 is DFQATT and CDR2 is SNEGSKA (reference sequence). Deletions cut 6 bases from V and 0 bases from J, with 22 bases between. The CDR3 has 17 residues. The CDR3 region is CSAYLPGLYSSTDTQYF. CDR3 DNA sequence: TGCAGTGCGTATCTACCGGGCCTTTATTCTAGCACAGATACGCAGTATTTT.

In DNA, the CDR3 is TGTGCCAGCAGCCGACCCGGGACAGCGGGCAGGAATGAGCAGTTCTTC. It yields the protein CASSRPGTAGRNEQFF. The genes are TRBV3-1 and TRBJ2-1; weak D call: TRBD1 (7 bases). CDR1 LGHDT and CDR2 YNNKEL come from the germline V gene (reference sequence). Trimming left V 4 bases short and J 7 bases short, with 20 bases between. The length of the CDR3 is 16 residues.

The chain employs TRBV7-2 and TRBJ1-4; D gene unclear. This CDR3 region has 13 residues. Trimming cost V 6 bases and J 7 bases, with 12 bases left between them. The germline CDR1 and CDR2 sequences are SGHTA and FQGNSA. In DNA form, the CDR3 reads TGTGCCAGCAGTCCCCCGGCTGGTGAAAAACTGTTTTTT. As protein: CASSPPAGEKLFF.

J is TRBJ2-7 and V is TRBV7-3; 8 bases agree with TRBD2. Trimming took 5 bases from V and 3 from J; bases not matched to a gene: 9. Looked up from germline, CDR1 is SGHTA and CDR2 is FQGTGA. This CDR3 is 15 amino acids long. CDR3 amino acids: CASSANPGGVYEQYF. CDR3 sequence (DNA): TGTGCCAGCAGCGCAAACCCGGGGGGGGTCTACGAGCAGTACTTC.

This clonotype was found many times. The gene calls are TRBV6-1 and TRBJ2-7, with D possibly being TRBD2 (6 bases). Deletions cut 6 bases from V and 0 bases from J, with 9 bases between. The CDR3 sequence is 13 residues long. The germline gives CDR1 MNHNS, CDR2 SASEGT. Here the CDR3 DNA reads TGTGCCAGCAGCCCGGGGGTCTCCTACGAGCAGTACTTC. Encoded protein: CASSPGVSYEQYF.

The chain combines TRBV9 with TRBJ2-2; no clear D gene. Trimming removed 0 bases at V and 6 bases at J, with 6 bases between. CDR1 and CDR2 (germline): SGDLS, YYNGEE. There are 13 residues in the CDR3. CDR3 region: CASSVEVAGELFF. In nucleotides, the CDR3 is TGTGCCAGCAGCGTAGAGGTGGCCGGGGAGCTGTTTTTT.

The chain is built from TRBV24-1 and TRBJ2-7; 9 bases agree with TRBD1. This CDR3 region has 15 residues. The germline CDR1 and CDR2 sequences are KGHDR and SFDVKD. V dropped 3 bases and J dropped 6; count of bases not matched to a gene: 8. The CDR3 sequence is CATSDPDRGIGEQYF. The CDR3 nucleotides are TGTGCCACCAGTGATCCTGACAGGGGGATAGGCGAGCAGTACTTC.

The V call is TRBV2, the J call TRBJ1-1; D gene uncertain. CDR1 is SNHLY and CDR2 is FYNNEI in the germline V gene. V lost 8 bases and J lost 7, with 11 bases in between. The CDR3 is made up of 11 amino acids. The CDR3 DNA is TGTGCCAGCCAGGTAGGAGTTGAAGCTTTCTTT. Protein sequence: CASQVGVEAFF. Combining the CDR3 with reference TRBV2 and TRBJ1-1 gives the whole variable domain EPEVTQTPSHQVTQMGQEVILRCVPISNHLYFYWYRQILGQKVEFLVSFYNNEISEKSEIFDDQFSVERPDGSNFTLKIRSTKLEDSAMYFCASQVGVEAFFGQGTRLTVV.

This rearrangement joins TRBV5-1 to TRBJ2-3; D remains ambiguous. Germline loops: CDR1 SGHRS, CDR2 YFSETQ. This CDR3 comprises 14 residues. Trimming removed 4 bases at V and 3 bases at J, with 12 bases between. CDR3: CASSLLKVTDTQYF. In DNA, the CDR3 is TGCGCCAGCAGCCTATTGAAGGTAACAGATACGCAGTATTTT.

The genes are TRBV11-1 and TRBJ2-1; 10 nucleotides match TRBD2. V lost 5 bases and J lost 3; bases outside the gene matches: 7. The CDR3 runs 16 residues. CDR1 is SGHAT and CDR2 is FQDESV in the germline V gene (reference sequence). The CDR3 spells CASSQKSSGGYNEQFF. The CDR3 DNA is TGTGCCAGCAGCCAAAAGTCTAGCGGGGGCTACAATGAGCAGTTCTTC.

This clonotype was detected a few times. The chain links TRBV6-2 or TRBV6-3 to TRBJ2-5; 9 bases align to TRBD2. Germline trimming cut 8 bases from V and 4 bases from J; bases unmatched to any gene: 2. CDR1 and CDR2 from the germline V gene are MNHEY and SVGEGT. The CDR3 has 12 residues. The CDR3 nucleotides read TGTGCCAGCGCGGGGGGGGCAGAGACCCAGTACTTC. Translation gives CASAGGAETQYF.

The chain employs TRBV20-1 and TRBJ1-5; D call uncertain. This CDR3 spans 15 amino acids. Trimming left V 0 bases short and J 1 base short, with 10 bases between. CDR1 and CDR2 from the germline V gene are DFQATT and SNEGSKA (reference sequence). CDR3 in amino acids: CSARDFIGSNQPQHF. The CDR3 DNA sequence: TGCAGTGCTAGAGATTTTATCGGGAGCAATCAGCCCCAGCATTTT.

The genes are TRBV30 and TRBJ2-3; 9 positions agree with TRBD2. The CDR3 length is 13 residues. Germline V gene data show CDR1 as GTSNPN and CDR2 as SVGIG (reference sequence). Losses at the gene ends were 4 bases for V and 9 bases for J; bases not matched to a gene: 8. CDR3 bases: TGTGCCTGGAACGCGGGAGGGCCGTCCACGCAGTATTTT. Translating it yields CAWNAGGPSTQYF.